These T cell receptor beta chains were read from a single sample in a study of beta chain features in type 1 diabetes. Method: immunoSEQ multiplex PCR; TCRdb's copy keeps in-frame clones and lacks some. The sample gives around 250,000 clones, roughly 20% of which show up once; less than 0.03% is in the top ten. Sequenced: naive CD4+ T cells from blood. Receptors were obtained from a woman between 35 and 50 years old with type 1 diabetes. Each CDR3 is given with its conserved first and last residue. A D gene is named only where the DNA matches it firmly. Expanded clones get a size class; other rows say once, few or many, or leave the size out.

D gene	V gene	J gene	clone size	CDR3 protein	CDR3 DNA
TRBD2	TRBV12-5	TRBJ2-1	few	CASAWTSGSNEQFF	TGTGCTAGTGCTTGGACTAGCGGGAGCAATGAGCAGTTCTTC
-	TRBV7-2	TRBJ2-7	few	CASSLGSYEQYF	TGTGCCAGCAGCTTAGGGAGCTACGAGCAGTACTTC
TRBD1	TRBV9	TRBJ2-7	once	CASSGTGQNYEQYF	TGTGCCAGCAGCGGAACGGGACAGAACTACGAGCAGTACTTC
-	TRBV29-1	TRBJ1-1	-	CSVVLRVDTEAFF	TGCAGCGTTGTCCTCAGGGTTGACACTGAAGCTTTCTTT
TRBD2	TRBV29-1	TRBJ2-7	-	CSVGGLAGTYEQYF	TGCAGCGTCGGCGGACTAGCGGGGACCTACGAGCAGTACTTC
-	TRBV2	TRBJ2-1	few	CATSLLNEQFF	TGTGCCACCTCTCTATTGAATGAGCAGTTCTTC
-	TRBV29-1	TRBJ2-7	few	CSVEGPAEGEQYF	TGCAGCGTTGAAGGGCCCGCCGAGGGAGAGCAGTACTTC
-	TRBV30	TRBJ1-1	few	CAYGQANTEAFF	TGTGCCTACGGACAAGCGAACACTGAAGCTTTCTTT
-	TRBV7-2	TRBJ1-1	few	CASSLQGSNTEAFF	TGTGCCAGCAGCCTCCAGGGCTCGAACACTGAAGCTTTCTTT
TRBD2	TRBV5-4	TRBJ2-1	few	CASSLDWGGEQFF	TGTGCCAGCAGCTTGGATTGGGGGGGTGAGCAGTTCTTC
TRBD1	TRBV6-6	TRBJ1-2	-	CASSAGQNYGYTF	TGTGCCAGCAGTGCGGGACAGAACTATGGCTACACCTTC
-	TRBV27	TRBJ1-6	-	CASSLEPSSRGSPLHF	TGTGCCAGCAGTTTAGAGCCTTCTTCCAGAGGTTCACCCCTCCACTTT
-	TRBV30	TRBJ2-3	-	CAWSVDSWAADTQYF	TGTGCCTGGAGTGTAGACAGTTGGGCGGCAGATACGCAGTATTTT
TRBD1	TRBV10-3	TRBJ1-1	-	CATRTGGEAEAFF	TGTGCCACCAGGACAGGGGGTGAGGCTGAAGCTTTCTTT
TRBD1	TRBV9	TRBJ1-2	few	CASSGTGDSYGYTF	TGTGCCAGCAGCGGTACAGGGGATAGCTATGGCTACACCTTC
-	TRBV7-9	TRBJ1-4	-	CASSLGQPKGEKLFF	TGTGCCAGCAGCTTAGGACAGCCAAAGGGTGAAAAACTGTTTTTT
TRBD1	TRBV27	TRBJ1-2	-	CASSSPDRVGGYTF	TGTGCCAGCAGTTCCCCGGACAGGGTGGGTGGCTACACCTTC
-	TRBV30	TRBJ2-7	-	CAWSARDYEQYF	TGTGCCTGGAGTGCCAGGGACTACGAGCAGTACTTC
TRBD1	TRBV7-2	TRBJ2-6	-	CASSNTGAGANVLTF	TGTGCCAGCAGCAACACAGGGGCTGGGGCCAACGTCCTGACTTTC
TRBD1	TRBV10-3	TRBJ2-2	-	CAIRETGADTGELFF	TGTGCCATCAGAGAAACAGGGGCGGACACCGGGGAGCTGTTTTTT
TRBD2	TRBV7-9	TRBJ2-5	-	CASSFAGTSGGHQYF	TGTGCCAGCAGCTTCGCCGGGACTAGCGGGGGGCACCAGTACTTC
-	TRBV14	TRBJ1-6	-	CASSSRSAGSPLHF	TGTGCCAGCAGCTCTCGATCTGCGGGTTCACCCCTCCACTTT
-	TRBV18	TRBJ2-7	few	CASSPSLVDSHEQYF	TGTGCCAGCTCACCATCCCTGGTGGACTCCCACGAGCAGTACTTC
TRBD1	TRBV7-2	TRBJ1-1	-	CASSILRTGDQAFF	TGTGCCAGCAGCATTCTCAGAACAGGGGACCAAGCTTTCTTT
-	TRBV29-1	TRBJ2-7	few	CSVAGQGLNDEQYF	TGCAGCGTTGCCGGCCAGGGCTTAAATGACGAGCAGTACTTC
-	TRBV4-1	TRBJ2-2	-	CASSREGGTGELFF	TGCGCCAGCAGCCGGGAGGGGGGTACCGGGGAGCTGTTTTTT
-	TRBV5-1	TRBJ2-1	-	CASSLGTEPTYNEQFF	TGCGCCAGCAGCTTGGGGACAGAGCCTACATACAATGAGCAGTTCTTC
-	TRBV9	TRBJ2-1	few	CASSVETGRYNEQFF	TGTGCCAGCAGCGTAGAAACAGGGCGGTACAATGAGCAGTTCTTC
-	TRBV4-3	TRBJ2-6	-	CASSQVGPSIVVSGANVLTF	TGCGCCAGCAGCCAAGTGGGCCCCTCCATAGTCGTCTCCGGGGCCAACGTCCTGACTTTC